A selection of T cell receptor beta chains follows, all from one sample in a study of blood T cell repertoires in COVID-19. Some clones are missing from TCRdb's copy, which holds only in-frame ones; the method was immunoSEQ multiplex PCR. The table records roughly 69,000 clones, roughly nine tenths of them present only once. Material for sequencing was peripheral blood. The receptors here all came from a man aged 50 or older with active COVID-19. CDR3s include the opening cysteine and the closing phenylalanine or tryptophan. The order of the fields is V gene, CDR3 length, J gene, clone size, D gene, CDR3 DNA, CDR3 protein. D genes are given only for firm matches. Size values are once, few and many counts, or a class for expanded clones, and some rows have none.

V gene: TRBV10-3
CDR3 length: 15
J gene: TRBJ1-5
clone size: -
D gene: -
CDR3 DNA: TGTGCCATCAGTGAGAGTTCAGGGTTAATTCAGCCCCAGCATTTT
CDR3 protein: CAISESSGLIQPQHF

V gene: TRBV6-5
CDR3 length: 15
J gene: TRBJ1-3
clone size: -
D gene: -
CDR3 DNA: TGTGCCAGCAGTCGACAGCAGAGCTCTGGAAACACCATATATTTT
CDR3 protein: CASSRQQSSGNTIYF

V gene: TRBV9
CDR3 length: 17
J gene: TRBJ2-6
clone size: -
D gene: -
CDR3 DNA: TGTGCCAGCAGCCCCCGATACTCCTTTCTTGGGGCCAACGTCCTGACTTTC
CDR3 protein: CASSPRYSFLGANVLTF

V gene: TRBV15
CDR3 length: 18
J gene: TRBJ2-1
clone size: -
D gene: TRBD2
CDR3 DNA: TGTGCCACCAGCAGAGAATACCAGCGGGGGGGCTCCTACAATGAGCAGTTCTTC
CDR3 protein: CATSREYQRGGSYNEQFF

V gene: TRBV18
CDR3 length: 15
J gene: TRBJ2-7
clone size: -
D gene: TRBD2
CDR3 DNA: TGTGCCAGCTCACCTGGGCTAGCGGATTCCTACGAGCAGTACTTC
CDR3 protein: CASSPGLADSYEQYF

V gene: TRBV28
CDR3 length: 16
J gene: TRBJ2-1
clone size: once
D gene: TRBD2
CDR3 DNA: TGTGCCAGCAGCCCACCCCCAGCGGGAGGGAACAATGAGCAGTTCTTC
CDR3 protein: CASSPPPAGGNNEQFF

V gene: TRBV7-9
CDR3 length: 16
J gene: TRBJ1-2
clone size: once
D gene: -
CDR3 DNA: TGTGCCAGCAGCTTAGCGCAAACAGGAAAAACGCATGGCTACACCTTC
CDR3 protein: CASSLAQTGKTHGYTF

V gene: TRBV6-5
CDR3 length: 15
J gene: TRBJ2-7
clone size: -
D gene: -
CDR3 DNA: TGTGCCAGCACTCAAACCGGGACACCCGTACACGAGCAGTACTTC
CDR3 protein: CASTQTGTPVHEQYF

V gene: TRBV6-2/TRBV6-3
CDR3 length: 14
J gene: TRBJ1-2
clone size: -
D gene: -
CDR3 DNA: TGTGCCAGCAGTTCACACCAGCGGCTCTATGGCTACACCTTC
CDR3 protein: CASSSHQRLYGYTF

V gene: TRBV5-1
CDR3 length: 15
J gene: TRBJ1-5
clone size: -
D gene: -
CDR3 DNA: TGCGCCAGCAGCCCCGCAGGGGCTCGGAATCAGCCCCAGCATTTT
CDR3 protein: CASSPAGARNQPQHF

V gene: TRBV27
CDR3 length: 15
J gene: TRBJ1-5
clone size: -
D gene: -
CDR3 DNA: TGTGCCAGCAGGGTGGCCCTTCTTAGCAATCAGCCCCAGCATTTT
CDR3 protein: CASRVALLSNQPQHF

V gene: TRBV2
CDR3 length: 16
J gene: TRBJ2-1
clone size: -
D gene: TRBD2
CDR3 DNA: TGTGCCAGCAGTGCAACGGGACTAGCGGGGGAAGGAGAGCAGTTCTTC
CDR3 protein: CASSATGLAGEGEQFF

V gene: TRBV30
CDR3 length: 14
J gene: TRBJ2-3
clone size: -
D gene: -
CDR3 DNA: TGTGCCACATCTCCCCAGGGAAGAACAGATACGCAGTATTTT
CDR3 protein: CATSPQGRTDTQYF

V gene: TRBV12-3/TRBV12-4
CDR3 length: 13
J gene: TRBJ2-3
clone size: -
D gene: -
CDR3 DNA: TGTGCCAGCAGTGTAGATTCTACGGATACGCAGTATTTT
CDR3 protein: CASSVDSTDTQYF

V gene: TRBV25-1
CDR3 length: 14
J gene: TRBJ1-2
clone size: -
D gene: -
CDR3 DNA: TGTGCCAGCAGTGAATTCAAGGGGATATATGGCTACACCTTC
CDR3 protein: CASSEFKGIYGYTF

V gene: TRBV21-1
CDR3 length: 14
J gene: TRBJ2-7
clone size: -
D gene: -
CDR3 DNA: TGTGCCAGCAACGGGACTAGCGGAGACGGAGAGCAGTACTTC
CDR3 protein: CASNGTSGDGEQYF

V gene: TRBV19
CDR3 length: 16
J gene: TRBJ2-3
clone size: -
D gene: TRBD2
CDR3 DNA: TGTGCCAGTAGTGCCGGACTAGCGGGAGGCGGTGATACGCAGTATTTT
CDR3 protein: CASSAGLAGGGDTQYF